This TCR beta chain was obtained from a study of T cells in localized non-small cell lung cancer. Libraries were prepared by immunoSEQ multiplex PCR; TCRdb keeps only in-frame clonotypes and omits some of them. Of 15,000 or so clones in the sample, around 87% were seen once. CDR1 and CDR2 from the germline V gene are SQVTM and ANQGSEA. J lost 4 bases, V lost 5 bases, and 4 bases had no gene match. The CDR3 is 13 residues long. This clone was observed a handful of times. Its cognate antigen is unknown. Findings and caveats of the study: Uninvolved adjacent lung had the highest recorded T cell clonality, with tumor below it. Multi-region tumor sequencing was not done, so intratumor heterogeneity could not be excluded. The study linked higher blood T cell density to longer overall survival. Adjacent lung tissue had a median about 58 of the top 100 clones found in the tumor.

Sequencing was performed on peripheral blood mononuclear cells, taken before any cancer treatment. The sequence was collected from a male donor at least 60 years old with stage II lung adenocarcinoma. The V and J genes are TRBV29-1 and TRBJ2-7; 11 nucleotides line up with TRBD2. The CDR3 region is CSVFLAGGYEQYF. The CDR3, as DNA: TGCAGCGTTTTCCTAGCGGGAGGTTACGAGCAGTACTTC.